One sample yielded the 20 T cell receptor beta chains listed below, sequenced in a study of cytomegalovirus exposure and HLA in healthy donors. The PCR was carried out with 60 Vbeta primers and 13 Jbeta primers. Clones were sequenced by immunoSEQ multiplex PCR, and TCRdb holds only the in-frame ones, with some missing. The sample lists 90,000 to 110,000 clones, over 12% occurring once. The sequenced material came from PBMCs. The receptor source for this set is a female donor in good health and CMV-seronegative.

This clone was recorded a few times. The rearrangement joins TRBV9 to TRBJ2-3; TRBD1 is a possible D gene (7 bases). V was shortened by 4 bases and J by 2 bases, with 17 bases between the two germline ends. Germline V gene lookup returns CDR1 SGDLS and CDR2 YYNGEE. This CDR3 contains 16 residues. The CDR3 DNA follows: TGTGCCAGCAGCTCCGGACCAGGGGGGTTCACAGATACGCAGTATTTT. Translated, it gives CASSSGPGGFTDTQYF.

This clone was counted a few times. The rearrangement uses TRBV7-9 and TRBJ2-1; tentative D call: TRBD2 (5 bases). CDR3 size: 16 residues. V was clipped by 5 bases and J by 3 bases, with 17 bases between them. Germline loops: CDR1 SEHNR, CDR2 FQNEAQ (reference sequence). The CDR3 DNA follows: TGTGCCAGCAGCCCTTTTGAGCGGACCAGCTACAATGAGCAGTTCTTC. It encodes CASSPFERTSYNEQFF.

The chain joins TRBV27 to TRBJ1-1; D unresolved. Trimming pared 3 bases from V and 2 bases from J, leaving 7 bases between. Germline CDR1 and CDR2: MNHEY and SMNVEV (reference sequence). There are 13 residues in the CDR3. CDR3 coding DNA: TGTGCCAGCAGTTTTCAGTCCAACACTGAAGCTTTCTTT. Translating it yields CASSFQSNTEAFF.

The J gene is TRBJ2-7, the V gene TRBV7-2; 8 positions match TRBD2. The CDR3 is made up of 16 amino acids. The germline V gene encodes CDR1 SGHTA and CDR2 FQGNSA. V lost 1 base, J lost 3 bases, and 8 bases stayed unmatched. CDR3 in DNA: TGTGCCAGCAGCTTAGATAATAGCGGGGCCCTCTACGAGCAGTACTTC. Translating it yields CASSLDNSGALYEQYF.

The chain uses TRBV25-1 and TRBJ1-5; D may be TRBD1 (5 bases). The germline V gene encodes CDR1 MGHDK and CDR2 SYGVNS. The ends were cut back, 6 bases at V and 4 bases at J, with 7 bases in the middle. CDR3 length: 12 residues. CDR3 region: CASSQGNQPQHF. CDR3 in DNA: TGTGCCAGCAGCCAGGGAAATCAGCCCCAGCATTTT.

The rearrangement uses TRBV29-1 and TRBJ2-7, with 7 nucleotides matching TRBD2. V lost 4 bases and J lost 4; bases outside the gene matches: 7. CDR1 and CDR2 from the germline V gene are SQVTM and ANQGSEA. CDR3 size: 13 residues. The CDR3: CSVAVGGWYEQYF. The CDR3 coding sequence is TGCAGCGTTGCGGTCGGGGGGTGGTACGAGCAGTACTTC.

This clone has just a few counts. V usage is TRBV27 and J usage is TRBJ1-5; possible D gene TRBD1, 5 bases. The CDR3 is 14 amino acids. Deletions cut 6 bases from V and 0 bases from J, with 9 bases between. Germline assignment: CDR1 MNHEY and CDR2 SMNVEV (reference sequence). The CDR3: CASSPRGSNQPQHF. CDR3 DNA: TGTGCCAGCAGCCCTAGGGGTAGCAATCAGCCCCAGCATTTT.

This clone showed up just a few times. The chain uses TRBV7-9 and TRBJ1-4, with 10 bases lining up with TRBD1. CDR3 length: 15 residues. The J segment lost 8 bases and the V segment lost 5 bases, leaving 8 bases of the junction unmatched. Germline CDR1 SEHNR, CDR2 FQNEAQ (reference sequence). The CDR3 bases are TGTGCCAGCAGCCCGAAGACAGGGGGCGTAGAAAAACTGTTTTTT. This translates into CASSPKTGGVEKLFF.

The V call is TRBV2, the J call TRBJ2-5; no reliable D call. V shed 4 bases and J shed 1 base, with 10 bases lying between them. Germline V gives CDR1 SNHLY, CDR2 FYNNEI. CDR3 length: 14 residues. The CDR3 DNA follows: TGTGCCAGCAGTGCCTCGGCTAGCCAAGAGACCCAGTACTTC. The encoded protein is CASSASASQETQYF.

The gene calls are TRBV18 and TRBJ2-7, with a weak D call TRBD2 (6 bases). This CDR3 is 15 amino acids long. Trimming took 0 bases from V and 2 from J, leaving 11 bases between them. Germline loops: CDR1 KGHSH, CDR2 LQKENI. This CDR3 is CASSPPHPGAYEQYF. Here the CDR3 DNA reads TGTGCCAGCTCACCACCCCATCCGGGGGCCTACGAGCAGTACTTC.

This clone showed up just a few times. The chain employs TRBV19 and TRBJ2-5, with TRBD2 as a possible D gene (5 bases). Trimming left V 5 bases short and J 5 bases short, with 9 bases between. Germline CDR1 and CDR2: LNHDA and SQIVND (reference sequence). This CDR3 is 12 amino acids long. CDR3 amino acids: CASSPGGETQYF. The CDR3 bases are TGTGCCAGTAGTCCAGGCGGGGAGACCCAGTACTTC.

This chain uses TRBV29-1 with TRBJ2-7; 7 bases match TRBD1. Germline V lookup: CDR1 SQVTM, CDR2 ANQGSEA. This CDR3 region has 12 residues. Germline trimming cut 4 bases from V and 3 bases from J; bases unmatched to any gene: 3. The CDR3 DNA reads TGCAGCGTTGTACAGGGGCACTACGAGCAGTACTTC. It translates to CSVVQGHYEQYF.

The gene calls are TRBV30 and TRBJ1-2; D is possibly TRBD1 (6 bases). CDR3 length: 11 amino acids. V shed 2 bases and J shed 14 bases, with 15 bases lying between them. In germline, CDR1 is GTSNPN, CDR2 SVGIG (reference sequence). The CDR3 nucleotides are TGTGCCTGGAGTCCACAGGGAAGGAAGACCTTC. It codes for CAWSPQGRKTF.

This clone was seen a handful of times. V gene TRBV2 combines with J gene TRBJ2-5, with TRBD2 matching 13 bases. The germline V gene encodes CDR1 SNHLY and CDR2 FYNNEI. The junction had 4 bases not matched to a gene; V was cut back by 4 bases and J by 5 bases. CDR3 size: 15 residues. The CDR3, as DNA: TGTGCCAGCAGTGGGACTAGCGGGAGATGGGAGACCCAGTACTTC. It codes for CASSGTSGRWETQYF.

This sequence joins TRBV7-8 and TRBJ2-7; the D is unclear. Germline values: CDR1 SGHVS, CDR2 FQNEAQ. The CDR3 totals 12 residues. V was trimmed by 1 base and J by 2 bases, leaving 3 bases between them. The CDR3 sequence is CASSLDTYEQYF. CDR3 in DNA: TGTGCCAGCAGCTTAGACACCTACGAGCAGTACTTC.

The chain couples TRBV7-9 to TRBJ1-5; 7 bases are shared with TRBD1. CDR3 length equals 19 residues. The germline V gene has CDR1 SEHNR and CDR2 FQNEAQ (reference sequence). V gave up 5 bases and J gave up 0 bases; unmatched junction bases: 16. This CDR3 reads CASSPDRDSVSHSNQPQHF. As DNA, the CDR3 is TGTGCCAGCAGCCCGGACCGGGACAGCGTATCTCATAGCAATCAGCCCCAGCATTTT. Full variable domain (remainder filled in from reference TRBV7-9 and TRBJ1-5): DTGVSQNPRHKITKRGQNVTFRCDPISEHNRLYWYRQTLGQGPEFLTYFQNEAQLEKSRLLSDRFSAERPKGSFSTLEIQRTEQGDSAMYLCASSPDRDSVSHSNQPQHFGDGTRLSIL.

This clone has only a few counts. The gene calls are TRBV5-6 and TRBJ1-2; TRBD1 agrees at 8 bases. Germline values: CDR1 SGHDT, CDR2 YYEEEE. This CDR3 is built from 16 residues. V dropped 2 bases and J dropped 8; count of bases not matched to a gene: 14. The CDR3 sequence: CASSLLTVDRGNGYTF. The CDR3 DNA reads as TGTGCCAGCAGCTTACTAACCGTAGACAGGGGTAACGGCTACACCTTC.

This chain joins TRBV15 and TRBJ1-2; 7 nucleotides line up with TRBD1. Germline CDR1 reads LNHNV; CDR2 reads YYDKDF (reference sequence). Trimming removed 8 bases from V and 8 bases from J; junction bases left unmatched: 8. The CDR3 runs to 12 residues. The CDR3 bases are TGTGCCACCCACGACAGGGTATACGGCTACACCTTC. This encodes CATHDRVYGYTF. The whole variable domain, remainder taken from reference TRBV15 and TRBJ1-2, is DAMVIQNPRYQVTQFGKPVTLSCSQTLNHNVMYWYQQKSSQAPKLLFHYYDKDFNNEADTPDNFQSRRPNTSFCFLDIRSPGLGDTAMYLCATHDRVYGYTFGSGTRLTVV.

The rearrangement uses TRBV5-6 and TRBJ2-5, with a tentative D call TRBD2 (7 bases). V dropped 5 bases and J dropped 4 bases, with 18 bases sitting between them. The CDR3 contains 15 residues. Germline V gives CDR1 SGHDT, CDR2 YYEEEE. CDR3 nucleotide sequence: TGTGCCAGCAGGGAGATCTGGGGGGGGCTAGAGACCCAGTACTTC. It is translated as CASREIWGGLETQYF.

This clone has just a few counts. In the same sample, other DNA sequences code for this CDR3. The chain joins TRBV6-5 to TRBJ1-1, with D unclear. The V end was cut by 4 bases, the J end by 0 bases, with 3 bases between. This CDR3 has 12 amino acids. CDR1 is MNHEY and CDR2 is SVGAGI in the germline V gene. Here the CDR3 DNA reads TGTGCCAGCAGTTCCGTGAACACTGAAGCTTTCTTT. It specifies CASSSVNTEAFF.